These 13 T cell receptor beta chains originate from one sample sequenced in a study of T cell responses to AZD1222 COVID-19 vaccine. TCRdb's table, derived via immunoSEQ multiplex PCR, lists solely in-frame clones and lacks some. The profile shows roughly 100,000 clones, 90% of them singletons. The material sequenced was peripheral blood, taken 28 days after the second AZD1222 dose. The source is an adult who received the AZD1222 COVID-19 vaccine.

Here the CDR3 reads CASSHRLGALVRNTDTQYF. Written as DNA, the CDR3 is TGCGCCAGCAGCCACCGGCTGGGAGCACTAGTTCGGAACACAGATACGCAGTATTTT. V usage is TRBV4-3 and J usage is TRBJ2-3; tentative D call: TRBD2 (5 bases). The CDR3 runs to 19 residues. Per the germline V gene, CDR1 is LGHNA and CDR2 is YSLEER. Trimming took 3 bases from V and 2 from J, leaving 24 bases between them.

The V call is TRBV7-8, the J call TRBJ1-6; D is possibly TRBD1 (6 bases). Germline V lookup: CDR1 SGHVS, CDR2 FQNEAQ. The CDR3 is 15 amino acids. The ends were cut back, 5 bases at V and 5 bases at J, with 13 bases in the middle. CDR3 residues: CASSARRGNNSPLHF. For the CDR3, the DNA is TGTGCCAGCAGCGCTAGGAGGGGGAATAATTCACCCCTCCACTTT.

The chain couples TRBV7-2 to TRBJ2-5, with D perhaps being TRBD1 or TRBD2 (5 bases each). This CDR3 contains 13 residues. Trimming removed 4 bases from V and 4 bases from J, with 10 bases in between. In germline, CDR1 is SGHTA, CDR2 FQGNSA. The chain's CDR3 is CASSSGTGETQYF. As DNA, the CDR3 is TGTGCCAGCAGCTCCGGGACCGGAGAGACCCAGTACTTC.

J is TRBJ2-2 and V is TRBV12-3 or TRBV12-4, with a tentative D call TRBD1 (6 bases). The CDR3 length is 13 residues. V lost 10 bases and J lost 4, with 13 bases in between. The CDR3 coding sequence is TGTGCCACCTCAGGGGCCAGCACCGGGGAGCTGTTTTTT. This gives the protein CATSGASTGELFF.

V is TRBV25-1 and J is TRBJ1-2; tentatively, D is TRBD1 (6 bases). Germline V gene sequence: CDR1 MGHDK, CDR2 SYGVNS. The CDR3 runs to 16 residues. The germline V and J ends were trimmed by 3 bases and 5 bases, with 19 bases remaining between them. The CDR3, as DNA: TGTGCCAGCAGTGATGTTGGGGGGGGCCGATTTTATGGCTACACCTTC. Its translation is CASSDVGGGRFYGYTF.

This clone came up a few times. The chain links TRBV4-3 to TRBJ2-1; no firm D call. CDR3 length equals 15 residues. CDR1 and CDR2 from the germline V gene are LGHNA and YSLEER. V lost 1 base to trimming and J lost 3 bases, with 10 bases between them. The CDR3 reads CASSQAWQIYNEQFF. CDR3 coding DNA: TGCGCCAGCAGCCAAGCCTGGCAAATCTACAATGAGCAGTTCTTC.

The chain employs TRBV7-9 and TRBJ2-7; D is possibly TRBD1 (6 bases). There are 14 residues in the CDR3. Germline V CDR1 and CDR2: SEHNR, FQNEAQ (reference sequence). Trimming removed 3 bases at V and 4 bases at J, with 13 bases between. CDR3 sequence (DNA): TGTGCCAGCAGCTTTTCAGGGGCGGATTACGAGCAGTACTTC. Translation: CASSFSGADYEQYF.

CDR3 DNA sequence: TGTGCCAGTAGTATCCAGGGTAGTTATGACTATGGCTACACCTTC. The encoded protein is CASSIQGSYDYGYTF. The J gene is TRBJ1-2, the V gene TRBV19; D is perhaps TRBD1 (5 bases). The germline V and J ends were trimmed by 3 bases and 3 bases, with 14 bases remaining between them. The germline gives CDR1 LNHDA, CDR2 SQIVND (reference sequence). The CDR3 has 15 amino acids.

V is TRBV19 and J is TRBJ1-4, with TRBD1 as a possible D gene (6 bases). Germline CDR1 is LNHDA and CDR2 is SQIVND (reference sequence). The CDR3 has 15 residues. Trimming stripped 5 bases from V and 8 bases from J, with 18 bases between. The CDR3 reads CASSSGARGREKLFF. CDR3 in DNA: TGTGCCAGTAGTTCAGGGGCGCGAGGACGGGAAAAACTGTTTTTT.

The J gene is TRBJ1-1, the V gene TRBV18; no clear D. The V gene's germline CDR1 is KGHSH and CDR2 LQKENI. The CDR3 covers 13 residues. The V end lost 3 bases, the J end lost 4 bases, and 9 bases lay between the germline ends. The CDR3 loop reads CASSPSQSTEAFF. The CDR3 region has the DNA TGTGCCAGCTCACCGAGTCAGTCCACTGAAGCTTTCTTT.

The V gene is TRBV27, the J gene TRBJ1-4, with TRBD1 as a possible D gene (6 bases). Germline CDR1 is MNHEY and CDR2 is SMNVEV (reference sequence). Deletions cut 5 bases from V and 4 bases from J, with 11 bases between. This CDR3 is 14 amino acids long. The chain's CDR3 is CASSQTGYNEKLFF. As DNA, the CDR3 is TGTGCCAGCAGTCAGACAGGCTATAATGAAAAACTGTTTTTT.

The chain combines TRBV9 with TRBJ1-1; 9 bases map to TRBD1. This CDR3 comprises 17 residues. The germline gives CDR1 SGDLS, CDR2 YYNGEE. V lost 4 bases to trimming and J lost 1 base; unmatched junction nucleotides: 11. CDR3 in DNA: TGTGCCAGCAGCAAGGGACAGGGAGGCGCGGGGAACACTGAAGCTTTCTTT. This translates into CASSKGQGGAGNTEAFF.

This clone was counted once. In DNA, the CDR3 is TGCAGCGTTGTTTGGGGATCGAACACTGAAGCTTTCTTT. It translates to CSVVWGSNTEAFF. J is TRBJ1-1 and V is TRBV29-1; the D is unclear. CDR3 size: 13 residues. CDR1 is SQVTM and CDR2 is ANQGSEA in the germline V gene. V was cut by 4 bases and J by 1 base, with 10 bases left in between.